These 9 T cell receptor beta chains came from one sample sequenced in a study of vaccination effects on CD4 cells after COVID-19 (dated by TCRdb to the early 2020s). In the ViraFEST assay, PBMC were stimulated with viral peptide pools, and antigen-specific CD4+ T cell clonotypes were then identified by expansion using TCR sequencing. After less than 13 days of culture, CD4+ T cells were isolated with the EasySep CD4+ T cell isolation kit. Negative nucleocapsid antibody results before and after vaccination confirmed that the healthy vaccine recipients had no prior SARS-CoV-2 infection. Receptor amplification or capture employed the immunoSEQ multiplex PCR assay. TCRdb retrieved this table from immuneACCESS and kept in-frame rearrangements only. Not all clones are present; in checked studies, unresolved V genes account for under half, and no reason is known for the remainder. This sample comprises 41,000 or so clones, around 77% of them detected only once. The ten largest clones capture 2.9% of the sample.

These TCRs' antigens remain unknown. The starting material was CD4+ T cells from PBMCs cultured with HCoV-NL63 spike peptides, obtained before COVID-19 vaccination. The intended sense of this specimen's cell subset or site label: HCoV-NL63 spike overlapping peptide pool stimulation. These receptors all come from a human donor who received a COVID-19 vaccine.

This chain joins TRBV24-1 and TRBJ2-2; no clear D gene. Trimming stripped 5 bases from V and 3 bases from J, with 6 bases between. The CDR3 covers 13 residues. The germline V gene encodes CDR1 KGHDR and CDR2 SFDVKD. This CDR3 is CATSVTYTGELFF. Here the CDR3 DNA reads TGTGCCACCAGTGTCACCTACACCGGGGAGCTGTTTTTT.

The chain's CDR3 is CASSSDGNYYEQYV. The CDR3 bases are TGCGCCAGCAGCTCGGACGGTAACTACTACGAGCAGTACGTC. The V gene is TRBV5-1, the J gene TRBJ2-7; the D is unclear. V gave up 3 bases and J gave up 3 bases, with 13 bases separating them. The CDR3 is 14 amino acids. Germline CDR1 is SGHRS and CDR2 is YFSETQ.

The genes are TRBV24-1 and TRBJ2-5, with no clear D. Germline assignment: CDR1 KGHDR and CDR2 SFDVKD. The CDR3 extends over 12 amino acids. V dropped 4 bases and J dropped 7 bases, with 9 bases sitting between them. The CDR3 DNA reads as TGTGCCACCAGTGACAAAACCCGGACCCAGTACTTC. Translated: CATSDKTRTQYF.

This chain links TRBV11-1 with TRBJ1-6; 7 bases fit TRBD1. Germline lookup yields CDR1 SGHAT and CDR2 FQDESV (reference sequence). The CDR3 has 15 amino acids. Trimming cost V 4 bases and J 8 bases; bases outside gene matches: 8. The CDR3 is CASSSRDRVYSPLHF. The CDR3, as DNA: TGTGCCAGCAGCTCCAGGGACAGAGTGTATTCACCCCTCCACTTT.

The J gene is TRBJ1-5, the V gene TRBV21-1; the table's D call, TRBD1, was not checked against the DNA. TRBV21-1 counts as a pseudogene. The CDR3 consists of 18 residues. As DNA, the CDR3 is TGTGCCAGCAGCAAAGTCTACAGGGGAATACATAGCAATCAGCCCCAGCATTTT. As protein: CASSKVYRGIHSNQPQHF.

The rearrangement links TRBV29-1 to TRBJ1-2; 10 bases are shared with TRBD1. Per the germline V gene, CDR1 is SQVTM and CDR2 is ANQGSEA. The V and J ends lost 5 bases and 8 bases, in that order; junction bases with no gene match: 11. This CDR3 comprises 14 residues. The CDR3 reads CSVISNRDRGGYTF. CDR3 bases: TGCAGCGTTATATCAAACCGGGACAGGGGCGGCTACACCTTC.

The V gene is TRBV29-1, the J gene TRBJ2-2; 7 bases map to TRBD2. This CDR3 spans 11 amino acids. The germline gives CDR1 SQVTM, CDR2 ANQGSEA. After removal of 5 bases from V and 10 bases from J, the junction contained 4 bases not matched to a gene. This chain's CDR3 is CSVRGDAELFF. CDR3 DNA: TGCAGCGTTCGGGGGGACGCGGAGCTGTTTTTT.

This chain connects TRBV5-1 to TRBJ2-3, with D hard to call. The ends were cut back, 1 base at V and 2 bases at J, with 8 bases in the middle. The CDR3 consists of 14 residues. From germline, CDR1 is SGHRS and CDR2 YFSETQ. The CDR3 region is CASSLQVSTDTQYF. DNA of the CDR3: TGCGCCAGCAGCTTGCAGGTGTCCACAGATACGCAGTATTTT.

The gene calls are TRBV3-1 (or the pseudogene TRBV3-2) and TRBJ1-2; D ambiguous. Trimming took off 2 bases at V and 8 bases at J, with 9 bases between the two ends. Germline CDR1 LGHDT, CDR2 YNNKEL (reference sequence). This CDR3 is built from 12 residues. CDR3 protein: CASSQPKRGYTF. DNA of the CDR3: TGTGCCAGCAGCCAACCGAAGCGGGGCTACACCTTC.